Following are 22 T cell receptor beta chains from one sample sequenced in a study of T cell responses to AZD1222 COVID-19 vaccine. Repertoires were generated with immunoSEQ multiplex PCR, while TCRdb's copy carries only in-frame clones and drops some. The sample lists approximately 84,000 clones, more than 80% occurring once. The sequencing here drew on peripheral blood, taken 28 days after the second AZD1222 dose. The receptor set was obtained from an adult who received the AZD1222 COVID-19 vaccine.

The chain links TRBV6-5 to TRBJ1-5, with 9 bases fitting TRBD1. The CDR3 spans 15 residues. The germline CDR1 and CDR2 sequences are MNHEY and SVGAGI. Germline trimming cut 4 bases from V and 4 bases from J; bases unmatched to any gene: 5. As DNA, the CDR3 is TGTGCCAGCAGTTCCGGGACAGGGATTAATCAGCCCCAGCATTTT. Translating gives CASSSGTGINQPQHF.

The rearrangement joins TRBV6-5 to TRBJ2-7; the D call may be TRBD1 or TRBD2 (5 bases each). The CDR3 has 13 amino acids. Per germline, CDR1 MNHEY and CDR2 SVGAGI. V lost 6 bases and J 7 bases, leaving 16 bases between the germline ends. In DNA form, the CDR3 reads TGTGCCAGCAGGGTGGACGGGGCTATAGAGCAGTACTTC. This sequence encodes CASRVDGAIEQYF.

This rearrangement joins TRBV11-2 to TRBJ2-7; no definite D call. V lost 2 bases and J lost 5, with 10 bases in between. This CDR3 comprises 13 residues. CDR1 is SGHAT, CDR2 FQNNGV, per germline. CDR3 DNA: TGTGCCAGCAGCTTAATTCAGGTTCACGAGCAGTACTTC. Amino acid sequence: CASSLIQVHEQYF. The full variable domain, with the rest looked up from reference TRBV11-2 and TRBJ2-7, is EAGVAQSPRYKIIEKRQSVAFWCNPISGHATLYWYQQILGQGPKLLIQFQNNGVVDDSQLPKDRFSAERLKGVDSTLKIQPAKLEDSAVYLCASSLIQVHEQYFGPGTRLTVT.

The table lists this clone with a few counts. CDR3 nucleotide sequence: TGTGCCAGCAAATTTCAAGAGACCCAGTACTTC. The encoded protein is CASKFQETQYF. The chain recombines TRBV16 with TRBJ2-5; D is ambiguous. From germline, CDR1 is KGHSY and CDR2 FQNENV. This CDR3 comprises 11 residues. Between the trimmed V and J ends, which lost 7 bases and 2 bases, there was a span of 5 bases. Full variable domain (missing parts from reference TRBV16 and TRBJ2-5): GEEVAQTPKHLVRGEGQKAKLYCAPIKGHSYVFWYQQVLKNEFKFLISFQNENVFDETGMPKERFSAKCLPNSPCSLEIQATKLEDSAVYFCASKFQETQYFGPGTRLLVL.

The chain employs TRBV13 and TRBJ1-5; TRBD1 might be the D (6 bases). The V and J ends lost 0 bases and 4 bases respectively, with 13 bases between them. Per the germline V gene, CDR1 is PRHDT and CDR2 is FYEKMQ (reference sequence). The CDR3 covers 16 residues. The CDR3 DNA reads TGTGCCAGCAGCTTAGGCGCCCAGGGGAGGAATCAGCCCCAGCATTTT. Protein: CASSLGAQGRNQPQHF.

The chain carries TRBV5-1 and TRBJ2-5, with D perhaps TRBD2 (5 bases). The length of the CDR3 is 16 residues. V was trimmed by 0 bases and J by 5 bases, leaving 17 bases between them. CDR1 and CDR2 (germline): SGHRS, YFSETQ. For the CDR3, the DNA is TGCGCCAGCAGCTTGGGAGTGTTCGGGGTGGCGGAGACCCAGTACTTC. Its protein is CASSLGVFGVAETQYF.

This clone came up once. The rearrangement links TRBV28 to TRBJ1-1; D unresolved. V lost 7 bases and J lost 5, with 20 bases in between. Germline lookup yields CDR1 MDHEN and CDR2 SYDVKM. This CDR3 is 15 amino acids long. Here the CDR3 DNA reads TGTGCCAGCACCCGTAGGGTTCCTGGAGCGACTGAAGCTTTCTTT. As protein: CASTRRVPGATEAFF.

In nucleotides, the CDR3 is TGCAGTGCTAGCAGAGGAGGTACGCAGTATTTT. Translated, it gives CSASRGGTQYF. The rearrangement joins TRBV20-1 to TRBJ2-3; D possibly corresponds to TRBD2 (5 bases). Trimming left V 3 bases short and J 8 bases short, with 9 bases between. The CDR3 totals 11 residues. Germline values: CDR1 DFQATT, CDR2 SNEGSKA (reference sequence).

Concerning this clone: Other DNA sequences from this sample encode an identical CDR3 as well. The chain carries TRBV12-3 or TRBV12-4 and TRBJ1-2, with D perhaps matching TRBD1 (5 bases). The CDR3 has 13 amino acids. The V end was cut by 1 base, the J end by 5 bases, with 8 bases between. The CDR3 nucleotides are TGTGCCAGCAGTTTAGGGGGCTCTTATGGCTACACCTTC. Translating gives CASSLGGSYGYTF.

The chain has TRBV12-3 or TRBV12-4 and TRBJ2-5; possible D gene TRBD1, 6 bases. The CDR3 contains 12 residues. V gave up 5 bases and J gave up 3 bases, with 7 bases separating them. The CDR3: CASSRTEETQYF. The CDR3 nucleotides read TGTGCCAGCAGTCGGACAGAAGAGACCCAGTACTTC.

CDR3 bases: TGCGCCAGCAGCCAAGATGAAAAGGATACGCAGTATTTT. Translation: CASSQDEKDTQYF. The chain uses TRBV4-3 and TRBJ2-3; D unresolved. V was shortened by 0 bases and J by 6 bases, with 7 bases between the two germline ends. Germline CDR1 reads LGHNA; CDR2 reads YSLEER. The CDR3 loop spans 13 amino acids.

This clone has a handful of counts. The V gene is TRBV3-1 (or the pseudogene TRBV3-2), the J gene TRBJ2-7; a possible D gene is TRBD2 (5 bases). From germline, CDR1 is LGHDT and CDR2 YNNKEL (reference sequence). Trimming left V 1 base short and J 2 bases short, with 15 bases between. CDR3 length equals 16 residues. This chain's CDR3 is CASSQGEGGGPYEQYF. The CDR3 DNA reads TGTGCCAGCAGCCAAGGTGAGGGTGGAGGACCCTACGAGCAGTACTTC.

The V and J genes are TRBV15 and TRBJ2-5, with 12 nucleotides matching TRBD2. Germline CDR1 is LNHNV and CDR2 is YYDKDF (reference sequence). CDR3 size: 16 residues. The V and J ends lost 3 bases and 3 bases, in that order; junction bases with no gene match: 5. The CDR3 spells CATSRGSSGREETQYF. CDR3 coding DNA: TGTGCCACCAGCAGGGGCTCTAGCGGGAGGGAAGAGACCCAGTACTTC.

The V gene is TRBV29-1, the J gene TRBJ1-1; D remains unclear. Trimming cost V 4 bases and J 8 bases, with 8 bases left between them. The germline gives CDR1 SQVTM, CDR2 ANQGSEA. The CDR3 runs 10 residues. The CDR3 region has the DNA TGCAGCGTTGGCCGGACCGAAGCTTTCTTT. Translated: CSVGRTEAFF.

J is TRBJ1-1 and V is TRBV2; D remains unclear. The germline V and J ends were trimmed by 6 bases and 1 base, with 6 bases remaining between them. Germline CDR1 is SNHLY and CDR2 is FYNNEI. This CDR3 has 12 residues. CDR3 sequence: CASRKENTEAFF. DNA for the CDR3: TGTGCCAGCAGAAAAGAGAACACTGAAGCTTTCTTT.

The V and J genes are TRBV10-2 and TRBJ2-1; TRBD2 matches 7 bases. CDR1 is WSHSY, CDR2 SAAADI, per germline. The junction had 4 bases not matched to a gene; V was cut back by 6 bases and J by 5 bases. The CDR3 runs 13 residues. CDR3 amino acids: CASRRDYDNEQFF. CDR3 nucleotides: TGCGCCAGCAGGAGGGACTACGACAATGAGCAGTTCTTC.

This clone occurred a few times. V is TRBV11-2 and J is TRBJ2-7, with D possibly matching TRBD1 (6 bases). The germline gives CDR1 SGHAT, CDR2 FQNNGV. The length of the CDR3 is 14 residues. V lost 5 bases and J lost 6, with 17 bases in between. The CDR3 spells CASSTIRGRGEQYF. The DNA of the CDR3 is TGTGCCAGCAGCACTATTAGGGGGAGAGGCGAGCAGTACTTC.

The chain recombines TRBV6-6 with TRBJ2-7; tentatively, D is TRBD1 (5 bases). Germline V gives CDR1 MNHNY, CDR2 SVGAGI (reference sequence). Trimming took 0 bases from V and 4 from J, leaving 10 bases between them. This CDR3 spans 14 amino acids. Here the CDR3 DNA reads TGTGCCAGCAGTTACTCTGACAGTCTATACGAGCAGTACTTC. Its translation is CASSYSDSLYEQYF.

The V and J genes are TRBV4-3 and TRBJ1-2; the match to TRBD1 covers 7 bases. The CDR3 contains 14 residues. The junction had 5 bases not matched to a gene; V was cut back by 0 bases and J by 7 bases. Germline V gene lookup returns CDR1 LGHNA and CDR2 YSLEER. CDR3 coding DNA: TGCGCCAGCAGCCAAGAAGGGACAGTCGGTGGCTACACCTTC. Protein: CASSQEGTVGGYTF.

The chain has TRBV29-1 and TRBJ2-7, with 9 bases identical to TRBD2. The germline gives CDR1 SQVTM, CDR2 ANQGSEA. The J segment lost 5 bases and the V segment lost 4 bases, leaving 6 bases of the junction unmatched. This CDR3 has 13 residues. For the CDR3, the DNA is TGCAGCGTTGGTACTAGCGGGCACAACGAGCAGTACTTC. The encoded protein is CSVGTSGHNEQYF.

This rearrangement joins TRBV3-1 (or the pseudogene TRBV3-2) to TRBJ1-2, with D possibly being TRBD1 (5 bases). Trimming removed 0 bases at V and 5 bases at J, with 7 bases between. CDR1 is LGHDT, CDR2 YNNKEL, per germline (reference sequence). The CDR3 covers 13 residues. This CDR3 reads CASSQDGGYGYTF. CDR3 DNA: TGTGCCAGCAGCCAAGATGGGGGTTATGGCTACACCTTC.

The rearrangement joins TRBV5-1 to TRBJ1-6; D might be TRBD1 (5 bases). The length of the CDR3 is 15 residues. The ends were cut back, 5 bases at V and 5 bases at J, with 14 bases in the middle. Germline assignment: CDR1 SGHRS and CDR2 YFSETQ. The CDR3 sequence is CASRTRVGNNSPLHF. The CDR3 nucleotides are TGCGCCAGCAGGACCAGGGTCGGGAATAATTCACCCCTCCACTTT.